This TCR beta chain was observed in a study of CD8+CD57+ T cells in acquired aplastic anemia. Profiling of TCR beta VDJ combinations and CDR3 sequences used genomic DNA as template. One entry per CDR3 protein, called by TCRdb with MiXCR from the reads. Among fewer than 200,000 distinct CDR3 sequences listed, just under 45% were seen once. In the case of this clonotype: Since a much larger clone is just one base distant, this may be a read error.

The receptor was derived from a human donor in good health. Sequenced input: sorted CD4+, CD8+, or CD8+CD57+ T cells (not recorded which) from PBMCs.

CDR3 nucleotide sequence: TGTGCCAGCAGCGTAGGGCAGGGGGCTACGGGGGAGCTGTTTTTT. This translates into CASSVGQGATGELFF. J is TRBJ2-2 and V is TRBV9; 8 positions agree with TRBD1. Trimming cost V 0 bases and J 8 bases; bases outside gene matches: 6. Germline assignment: CDR1 SGDLS and CDR2 YYNGEE. The CDR3 length is 15 residues.